This T cell receptor beta chain was identified during a study of T-cell reconstitution after alpha-beta-depleted transplantation in children. Looked up from germline, CDR1 is MDHEN and CDR2 is SYDVKM. V was pared by 8 bases and J by 1 base, with 4 bases of the junction left unmatched. The CDR3 contains 15 residues. Notes on the study in general: At around two months after transplant, the alpha-beta T cells were reportedly derived from several hundred expanded clones that came from non-depleted graft cells. The high TCRbeta diversity at day 60 in some patients came from surviving recipient T cells and thymic progenitors. One year post-transplant, T-cell counts and diversity were largely derived from T cells produced anew.

This clonotype has only a few counts. Its specificity is unknown. The authors prepared the TCRbeta library with unique molecular identifiers. TCRdb recomputed calls from the PCR reads with MiXCR, one row per CDR3 protein. The repertoire holds roughly 340,000 distinct CDR3 sequences, with roughly 16% as singletons. This chain links TRBV28 with TRBJ2-7, with 14 bases identical to TRBD2. Material: PBMCs, mostly from graft donor cells, obtained 360 days after TCRalphabeta/CD19-depleted stem cell transplant. The receptor's source is a male patient aged 2 to 9 who had a stem cell transplant for acute lymphoblastic leukemia, so the T cells may come from the graft donor. The CDR3 DNA is TGTGCCAGCGAGACTAGCGGGAGGGAATCCTACGAGCAGTACTTC. Encoded protein: CASETSGRESYEQYF.